The 30 T cell receptor beta chains listed next were all sequenced from one sample in a study of CD8 T cells in Susac syndrome (dated by TCRdb to about 2019). Libraries were constructed by the immunoSEQ multiplex PCR assay. RNA was extracted using the RNeasy kit, and about 0.5 to 1 ug of the RNA was reverse transcribed with random hexamers. Starting from the raw public reads, TCRdb applied fastp trimming at Q25, assembled clones with MiXCR and retained in-frame beta chains. Rows matching on CDR3 protein sequence are summarized as one entry with the most common DNA and genes. Present in this sample are approximately 160,000 distinct CDR3 sequences, approximately 90% of which were seen just once. Around 0.087% of the sample comes from the top ten. The sequenced sample was CD4+ T cells from PBMCs. The receptors derive from a human donor in good health.

The genes are TRBV19 and TRBJ2-4; 13 bases fit TRBD2. The CDR3 runs to 16 residues. V shed 7 bases, J shed 4 bases, and the junction held 7 bases outside the gene matches. The germline gives CDR1 LNHDA, CDR2 SQIVND (reference sequence). The DNA for the CDR3 is TGTGCCAGTAACCGACTAGCGGGAGGAGGGAAAAACATTCAGTACTTC. It translates to CASNRLAGGGKNIQYF. Based on the CDR3 plus reference TRBV19 and TRBJ2-4, the full variable domain is DGGITQSPKYLFRKEGQNVTLSCEQNLNHDAMYWYRQDPGQGLRLIYYSQIVNDFQKGDIAEGYSVSREKKESFPLTVTSAQKNPTAFYLCASNRLAGGGKNIQYFGAGTRLSVL.

The chain recombines TRBV24-1 with TRBJ2-1; 10 nucleotides line up with TRBD2. The CDR3 has 16 amino acids. Germline V gene sequence: CDR1 KGHDR, CDR2 SFDVKD. With V trimmed by 4 bases and J by 2 bases, 4 bases remained unmatched. The CDR3: CATSDASGGTYNEQFF. The DNA of the CDR3 is TGTGCCACCAGTGACGCTAGCGGGGGAACCTACAATGAGCAGTTCTTC.

V usage is TRBV7-3 and J usage is TRBJ2-3, with 8 bases matching TRBD1. Losses at the gene ends were 5 bases for V and 4 bases for J; bases not matched to a gene: 5. Germline V gene lookup returns CDR1 SGHTA and CDR2 FQGTGA. The CDR3 totals 14 residues. CDR3 loop: CASSLQTGADTQYF. The CDR3 DNA follows: TGTGCCAGCAGCCTCCAGACAGGGGCAGATACGCAGTATTTT.

This clonotype was picked up one time. V is TRBV2 and J is TRBJ2-1; a weak D match, TRBD1 (5 bases). Trimming left V 7 bases short and J 4 bases short, with 14 bases between. The CDR3 contains 14 residues. CDR1 and CDR2 (germline): SNHLY, FYNNEI. The CDR3 DNA is TGTGCCAGCACCCAGGGTCCCCATTACAATGAGCAGTTCTTC. This codes for CASTQGPHYNEQFF. The whole variable domain, filled in from reference TRBV2 and TRBJ2-1, reads EPEVTQTPSHQVTQMGQEVILRCVPISNHLYFYWYRQILGQKVEFLVSFYNNEISEKSEIFDDQFSVERPDGSNFTLKIRSTKLEDSAMYFCASTQGPHYNEQFFGPGTRLTVL.

DNA of the CDR3: TGTGCCAGCAGCCCGGGGACCACAGATACGCAGTATTTT. It yields the protein CASSPGTTDTQYF. This chain joins TRBV7-2 and TRBJ2-3; TRBD1 or TRBD2 may be the D gene (5 bases each). V was trimmed by 5 bases and J by 2 bases, leaving 8 bases between them. Germline CDR1 is SGHTA and CDR2 is FQGNSA. The CDR3 contains 13 residues.

The rearrangement joins TRBV19 to TRBJ2-3; D perhaps matches TRBD2 (5 bases). The CDR3 totals 12 residues. Trimming stripped 9 bases from V and 7 bases from J, with 14 bases between. Germline CDR1 is LNHDA and CDR2 is SQIVND (reference sequence). The CDR3 here is CASRGVLNTQYF. The CDR3 coding sequence is TGTGCCAGCCGGGGAGTCCTGAATACGCAGTATTTT. The full variable domain, rest sourced from reference TRBV19 and TRBJ2-3, is DGGITQSPKYLFRKEGQNVTLSCEQNLNHDAMYWYRQDPGQGLRLIYYSQIVNDFQKGDIAEGYSVSREKKESFPLTVTSAQKNPTAFYLCASRGVLNTQYFGPGTRLTVL.

V is TRBV4-1 and J is TRBJ2-7; 7 nucleotides match TRBD1. The germline V gene has CDR1 MGHRA and CDR2 YSYEKL. The CDR3 is made up of 14 amino acids. The V and J ends lost 3 bases and 5 bases, in that order; junction bases with no gene match: 7. Here the CDR3 reads CASSQLGQRDEQYF. CDR3 coding DNA: TGCGCCAGCAGCCAGTTGGGACAGAGGGACGAGCAGTACTTC.

V usage is TRBV6-2 or TRBV6-3 and J usage is TRBJ1-2; D unclear. Trimming cost V 5 bases and J 2 bases, with 6 bases left between them. CDR1 MNHEY and CDR2 SVGEGT come from the germline V gene. The CDR3 is 12 amino acids. CDR3 DNA: TGTGCCAGCAGTAGTCAGAACTATGGCTACACCTTC. It yields the protein CASSSQNYGYTF.

This chain connects TRBV28 to TRBJ1-6, with D unresolved. This CDR3 is built from 15 residues. Trimming left V 7 bases short and J 6 bases short, with 16 bases between. Germline V gene sequence: CDR1 MDHEN, CDR2 SYDVKM. In nucleotides, the CDR3 is TGTGCCAGCACCTCCTACGCTGTAATTAATTCACCCCTCCACTTT. Amino acid sequence: CASTSYAVINSPLHF.

The rearrangement uses TRBV6-2 or TRBV6-3 and TRBJ2-2, with 7 bases identical to TRBD2. The CDR3 contains 14 residues. Germline trimming cut 8 bases from V and 6 bases from J; bases unmatched to any gene: 9. The germline gives CDR1 MNHEY, CDR2 SVGEGT. The chain's CDR3 is CASGQTAGPGELFF. CDR3 DNA sequence: TGTGCCAGCGGGCAGACAGCGGGGCCCGGGGAGCTGTTTTTT.

The gene calls are TRBV27 and TRBJ2-4; D gene ambiguous. Germline values: CDR1 MNHEY, CDR2 SMNVEV (reference sequence). The ends were cut back, 6 bases at V and 5 bases at J, with 11 bases in the middle. CDR3 length equals 13 residues. The CDR3 nucleotides are TGTGCCAGCAGCCTCCAGGTCCAAAACATTCAGTACTTC. Encoded protein: CASSLQVQNIQYF.

CDR3 loop: CSAIVPRSYNEQFF. DNA of the CDR3: TGCAGTGCTATAGTCCCCCGCTCCTACAATGAGCAGTTCTTC. The V gene is TRBV20-1, the J gene TRBJ2-1; D not resolved. This CDR3 spans 14 amino acids. Trimming removed 4 bases from V and 0 bases from J, with 10 bases in between. Germline values: CDR1 DFQATT, CDR2 SNEGSKA (reference sequence).

The CDR3 loop is CASSPRRGLDNEQFF. The DNA of the CDR3 is TGTGCCAGCTCACCACGACGGGGGCTAGACAATGAGCAGTTCTTC. This rearrangement joins TRBV18 to TRBJ2-1; D tentatively fits TRBD1 or TRBD2 (6 bases each). Trimming left V 1 base short and J 5 bases short, with 12 bases between. This CDR3 contains 15 residues. Germline CDR1 is KGHSH and CDR2 is LQKENI.

About this clonotype itself: A junction boundary mismatches the germline segment, possibly from a read error. The genes are TRBV7-7 and TRBJ2-1; TRBD1 might be the D (6 bases). This CDR3 has 14 residues. The germline gives CDR1 SSHAT, CDR2 FNYEAQ (reference sequence). As DNA, the CDR3 is TGTGCTAGCAGCCCATCGGACAGCTACAATGAGCAGTTCTTC. Translated: CASSPSDSYNEQFF.

V gene TRBV6-2 or TRBV6-3 combines with J gene TRBJ1-2, with D maybe TRBD1 (5 bases). There are 13 residues in the CDR3. The V end lost 10 bases, the J end lost 6 bases, and 18 bases lay between the germline ends. Germline V gene sequence: CDR1 MNHEY, CDR2 SVGEGT. The DNA for the CDR3 is TGTGCCACAACCGCAGGGTATAGGGATGGCTACACCTTC. Its translation: CATTAGYRDGYTF.

This rearrangement joins TRBV6-1 to TRBJ1-5, with 10 bases identical to TRBD1. V shed 6 bases and J 2 bases; nucleotides not matched to a gene: 7. The CDR3 consists of 16 residues. Germline V gene data show CDR1 as MNHNS and CDR2 as SASEGT. CDR3 in amino acids: CASRKTGGTGNQPQHF. The CDR3 nucleotides are TGTGCCAGCAGGAAGACAGGGGGCACTGGCAATCAGCCCCAGCATTTT.

V and J are TRBV24-1 and TRBJ2-2, with TRBD2 matching 9 bases. CDR3 length: 16 amino acids. J lost 8 bases, V lost 0 bases, and 6 bases had no gene match. Germline values: CDR1 KGHDR, CDR2 SFDVKD. DNA for the CDR3: TGTGCCACCAGTGATTTGCGGCGGGAGGGCCTGGGGGAGCTGTTTTTT. Translation gives CATSDLRREGLGELFF.

This clonotype has a single count. The chain uses TRBV7-9 and TRBJ2-1; 7 bases align to TRBD2. Trimming took 3 bases from V and 7 from J; bases not matched to a gene: 6. This CDR3 is 14 amino acids long. The germline V gene encodes CDR1 SEHNR and CDR2 FQNEAQ (reference sequence). The CDR3 loop is CASSFMRERNEQFF. For the CDR3, the DNA is TGTGCCAGCAGCTTCATGCGGGAGAGGAATGAGCAGTTCTTC.

The V call is TRBV6-6, the J call TRBJ2-7; TRBD1 might be the D (6 bases). CDR1 MNHNY and CDR2 SVGAGI come from the germline V gene (reference sequence). V dropped 2 bases and J dropped 5 bases, with 10 bases sitting between them. The CDR3 has 13 residues. The CDR3, as DNA: TGTGCCAGCAGTTACCGGGACAACCACGAGCAGTACTTC. Residues: CASSYRDNHEQYF.

This chain links TRBV2 with TRBJ2-3, with 11 nucleotides matching TRBD1. The V and J ends lost 8 bases and 5 bases, in that order; junction bases with no gene match: 9. Germline CDR1 reads SNHLY; CDR2 reads FYNNEI. This CDR3 contains 15 residues. The CDR3 reads CASSGRDRGKDTQYF. The CDR3 DNA is TGTGCCAGCTCGGGTCGGGACAGGGGGAAAGATACGCAGTATTTT.

This clonotype has more than one count but fewer than ten. The chain carries TRBV18 and TRBJ2-7, with 10 bases that match TRBD1. The CDR3 extends over 14 amino acids. Germline lookup yields CDR1 KGHSH and CDR2 LQKENI. After removal of 6 bases from V and 2 bases from J, the junction contained 4 bases not matched to a gene. For the CDR3, the DNA is TGTGCCAGCTCCCCCGGGACAGGGGCCTACGAGCAGTACTTC. This translates into CASSPGTGAYEQYF. The full variable domain, with the rest looked up from reference TRBV18 and TRBJ2-7, is NAGVMQNPRHLVRRRGQEARLRCSPMKGHSHVYWYRQLPEEGLKFMVYLQKENIIDESGMPKERFSAEFPKEGPSILRIQQVVRGDSAAYFCASSPGTGAYEQYFGPGTRLTVT.

This clonotype showed up just once. The J gene is TRBJ2-1, the V gene TRBV5-1; no firm D call. Germline V gives CDR1 SGHRS, CDR2 YFSETQ. The V and J ends lost 7 bases and 9 bases respectively, with 23 bases between them. CDR3 length equals 15 residues. CDR3 DNA sequence: TGCGCCAGCCTTACTGACGGCACATCCTCCGGTGAGCAGTTCTTC. Protein: CASLTDGTSSGEQFF.

V gene TRBV20-1 combines with J gene TRBJ2-5; D could derive from TRBD1 or TRBD2 (5 bases each). Looked up from germline, CDR1 is DFQATT and CDR2 is SNEGSKA (reference sequence). The CDR3 has 14 amino acids. V gave up 5 bases and J gave up 5 bases, with 18 bases separating them. This chain's CDR3 is CSARDRRGAETQYF. CDR3 nucleotide sequence: TGCAGTGCTCGTGACCGAAGGGGAGCGGAGACCCAGTACTTC.

CDR3 in amino acids: CASAARGYRKGSYNEQFF. DNA of the CDR3: TGTGCCAGTGCGGCCAGGGGCTACAGGAAAGGCTCCTACAATGAGCAGTTCTTC. V usage is TRBV28 and J usage is TRBJ2-1; TRBD1 is a possible D gene (6 bases). The CDR3 consists of 18 residues. Germline CDR1 MDHEN, CDR2 SYDVKM. V was shortened by 9 bases and J by 0 bases, with 24 bases between the two germline ends.

The chain has TRBV29-1 and TRBJ2-7; the D gene is possibly TRBD1 (6 bases). Trimming left V 0 bases short and J 0 bases short, with 12 bases between. This CDR3 has 15 amino acids. CDR1 and CDR2 (germline): SQVTM, ANQGSEA. The DNA for the CDR3 is TGCAGCGTTGAAGATCAGGGGATGGGCTCCTACGAGCAGTACTTC. Translated, it gives CSVEDQGMGSYEQYF.

The V and J genes are TRBV7-9 and TRBJ2-2; 10 bases map to TRBD2. Per the germline V gene, CDR1 is SEHNR and CDR2 is FQNEAQ (reference sequence). The CDR3 spans 16 residues. With V trimmed by 2 bases and J by 5 bases, 5 bases remained unmatched. The CDR3 region is CASSLNPSGSTGELFF. The CDR3 region has the DNA TGTGCCAGCAGCTTAAATCCTAGCGGGAGTACCGGGGAGCTGTTTTTT.

The chain has TRBV6-2 or TRBV6-3 and TRBJ2-7, with a weak D call TRBD2 (7 bases). CDR1 is MNHEY, CDR2 SVGEGT, per germline. With 2 bases removed from V and 6 bases from J, the gap between germline ends came to 17 bases. The CDR3 loop spans 15 amino acids. In DNA, the CDR3 is TGTGCCAGCAGTTACCCCGCGGGGGCAGGAGGCGAGCAGTACTTC. Its protein product is CASSYPAGAGGEQYF.

The chain combines TRBV2 with TRBJ1-1; no firm D call. Germline lookup yields CDR1 SNHLY and CDR2 FYNNEI. The CDR3 is made up of 11 amino acids. Trimming left V 2 bases short and J 13 bases short, with 11 bases between. This chain's CDR3 is CASSEFDNGFF. The DNA for the CDR3 is TGTGCCAGCAGTGAATTTGACAACGGTTTCTTT. The variable domain in full, with the rest retrieved from reference TRBV2 and TRBJ1-1, is EPEVTQTPSHQVTQMGQEVILRCVPISNHLYFYWYRQILGQKVEFLVSFYNNEISEKSEIFDDQFSVERPDGSNFTLKIRSTKLEDSAMYFCASSEFDNGFFGQGTRLTVV.

CDR3 sequence: CASSEGLHSGELFF. In nucleotides, the CDR3 is TGTGCCAGCAGTGAGGGGCTCCATTCCGGGGAGCTGTTTTTT. The chain combines TRBV25-1 with TRBJ2-2; D possibly corresponds to TRBD1 (5 bases). CDR1 is MGHDK and CDR2 is SYGVNS in the germline V gene. V lost 3 bases and J 6 bases, leaving 11 bases between the germline ends. This CDR3 contains 14 residues.

This clonotype was detected once. The J gene is TRBJ2-7, the V gene TRBV6-2 or TRBV6-3; TRBD2 might be the D (5 bases). Looked up from germline, CDR1 is MNHEY and CDR2 is SVGEGT. This CDR3 contains 14 residues. V lost 2 bases and J lost 0, with 8 bases in between. The CDR3 protein is CASSYPGNSYEQYF. The CDR3 bases are TGTGCCAGCAGTTACCCGGGGAACTCCTACGAGCAGTACTTC.